The rows below give T cell receptor beta chains drawn from one sample of a study of CD4 T cells in relation to SARS-CoV-2 and coronaviruses. Their antigens remain unidentified. The repertoire was sequenced with immunoSEQ multiplex PCR; TCRdb's copy has only in-frame clones and lacks some. This table holds 25,000 to 30,000 clones, about 80% found once. What was sequenced was CD4+ T cells from PBMCs, cultured in vitro. The receptors stem from a human donor in good health. The CDR3 runs from the conserved cysteine through the conserved F or W. Fields, in order: J gene, V gene, CDR3 protein.

TRBJ2-3,TRBV5-1,CASSPWSGTGADTQYF
TRBJ2-7,TRBV4-2,CATAWVVGSSGRISYEQYF
TRBJ1-4,TRBV19,CASNFVQGGEKLFF
TRBJ2-4,TRBV7-2,CASSLALGLLYF
TRBJ1-1,TRBV5-1,CASSFTGQGNTEAFF
TRBJ2-7,TRBV6-5,CASSYRIGQGAYEQYF
TRBJ2-3,TRBV3-1/TRBV3-2,CASSQASGGSTDTQYF
TRBJ2-1,TRBV29-1,CSVGEQFF
TRBJ2-3,TRBV28,CASSSPSGLAGTRTDTQYF
TRBJ1-2,TRBV6-1,CASSEAQSGPYGYTF
TRBJ2-6,TRBV5-1,CASSLFLSGSSVAGANVLTF
TRBJ2-1,TRBV19,CASSSSGLAGDNEQFF
TRBJ2-2,TRBV7-2,CASSFRDFHTGELFF
TRBJ1-1,TRBV6-5,CASSYAPGGTEAFF
TRBJ2-5,TRBV30,CAWSQGQETQYF
TRBJ1-2,TRBV5-6,CASSLAGTVITNYGYTF
TRBJ2-1,TRBV10-3,CAIDPGTPAGAPGQFF
TRBJ2-1,TRBV5-6,CASSLDGGTIYNEQFF
TRBJ2-3,TRBV20-1,CSGGDTDTQYF
TRBJ2-3,TRBV30,CAWSGSTDTQYF
TRBJ1-1,TRBV7-9,CASSPPAAVDTEAFF
TRBJ1-3,TRBV19,CASSTTGAGAAGNTIYF
TRBJ2-6,TRBV7-9,CASSLTGVSGANVLTF
TRBJ1-5,TRBV19,CASSPTGRVLDNQPQHF
TRBJ1-2,TRBV4-3,CASSPQVGGEIDGYTF
TRBJ2-3,TRBV5-4,CASRVLGSGEDTQYF
TRBJ2-2,TRBV7-2,CASSLVVNTGELFF
TRBJ2-1,TRBV24-1,CATSDPGLAGDNEQFF
TRBJ1-2,TRBV9,CASSVEPGGHYGYTF
TRBJ2-5,TRBV6-2/TRBV6-3,CASSYRAETQYF
TRBJ2-1,TRBV25-1,CATRGEYNEQFF
TRBJ2-3,TRBV19,CASSIQGGDGTQYF
TRBJ2-2,TRBV7-8,CASSLTGVETGELFF
TRBJ2-7,TRBV29-1,CSVVDPGRSSSYEQYF
TRBJ2-3,TRBV19,CASTSGGTSGEGTDTQYF
TRBJ1-1,TRBV27,CASSTSLGQGSTEAFF
TRBJ1-1,TRBV4-3,CASSQGSARAEAFF
TRBJ2-1,TRBV5-1,CASSFQTSGEYSEQFF
TRBJ2-7,TRBV7-9,CASSVGTPNYEQYF
TRBJ2-5,TRBV19,CASSIWGHPQETQYF
TRBJ1-2,TRBV29-1,CSVGGSNYGYTF
TRBJ2-3,TRBV11-3,CASSTGLAGRNTQYF
TRBJ2-3,TRBV6-4,CASSDGSMGSVHPRDTQYF
TRBJ2-3,TRBV14,CASSPWARDTQYF
TRBJ1-1,TRBV3-1/TRBV3-2,CASSLSLANTEAFF
TRBJ2-5,TRBV9,CASSVVERFGETQYF
TRBJ2-5,TRBV7-9,CASSLGTAKETQYF
TRBJ2-3,TRBV2,CASSEWGRRGDTQYF
TRBJ2-1,TRBV6-4,CASARDRGSNEQFF
TRBJ2-7,TRBV5-1,CASSRDSYEQYF
TRBJ1-2,TRBV19,CASSGRTGIFGYTF
TRBJ2-3,TRBV25-1,CASSDATSTDTQYF
TRBJ2-7,TRBV6-5,CASSYQRDLSYEQYF
TRBJ1-5,TRBV5-1,CASSPGQGYNQPQHF
TRBJ2-3,TRBV5-1,CASSLFGDTQYF